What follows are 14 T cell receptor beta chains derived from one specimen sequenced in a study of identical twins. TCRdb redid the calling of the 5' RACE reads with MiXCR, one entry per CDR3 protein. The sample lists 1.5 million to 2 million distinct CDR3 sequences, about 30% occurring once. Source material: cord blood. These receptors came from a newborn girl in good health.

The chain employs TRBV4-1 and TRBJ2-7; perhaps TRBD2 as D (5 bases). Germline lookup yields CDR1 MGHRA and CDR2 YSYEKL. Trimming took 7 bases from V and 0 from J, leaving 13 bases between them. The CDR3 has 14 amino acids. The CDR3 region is CASTPVATSYEQYF. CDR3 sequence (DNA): TGCGCCAGCACCCCTGTAGCGACCTCCTACGAGCAGTACTTC.

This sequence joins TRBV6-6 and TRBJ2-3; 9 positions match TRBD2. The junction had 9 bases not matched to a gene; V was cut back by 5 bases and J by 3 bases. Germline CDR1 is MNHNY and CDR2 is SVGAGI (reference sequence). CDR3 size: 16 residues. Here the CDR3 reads CASSRGLAPATDTQYF. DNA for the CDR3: TGTGCCAGCAGTCGGGGACTAGCCCCAGCAACAGATACGCAGTATTTT.

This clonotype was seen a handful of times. Here the CDR3 DNA reads TGTGCCAGCAACTCCGGGACAGGGGTTCGGAATGAAAAACTGTTTTTT. Amino acid sequence: CASNSGTGVRNEKLFF. The chain recombines TRBV7-9 with TRBJ1-4; TRBD1 agrees at 10 bases. From germline, CDR1 is SEHNR and CDR2 FQNEAQ (reference sequence). There are 16 residues in the CDR3. J was trimmed by 5 bases and V by 7 bases; bases with no gene match: 10.

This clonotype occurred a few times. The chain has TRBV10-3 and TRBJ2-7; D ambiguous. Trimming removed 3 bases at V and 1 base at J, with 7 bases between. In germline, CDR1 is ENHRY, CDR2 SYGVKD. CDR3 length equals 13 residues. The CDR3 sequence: CAISDSRSYEQYF. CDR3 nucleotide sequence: TGTGCCATCAGTGATAGCAGATCCTACGAGCAGTACTTC.

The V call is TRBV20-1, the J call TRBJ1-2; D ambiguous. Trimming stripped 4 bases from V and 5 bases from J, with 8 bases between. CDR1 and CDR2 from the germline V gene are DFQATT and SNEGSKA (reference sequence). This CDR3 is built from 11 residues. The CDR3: CSAIPGYGYTF. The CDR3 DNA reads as TGCAGTGCTATACCGGGGTATGGCTACACCTTC.

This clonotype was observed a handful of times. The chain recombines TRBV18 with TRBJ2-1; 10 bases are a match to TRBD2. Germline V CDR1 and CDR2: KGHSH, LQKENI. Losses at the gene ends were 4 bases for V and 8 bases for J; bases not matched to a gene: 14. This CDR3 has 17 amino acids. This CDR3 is CASSRPSKLAGLDEQFF. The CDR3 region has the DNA TGTGCCAGCTCACGCCCGTCCAAACTAGCGGGATTGGATGAGCAGTTCTTC.

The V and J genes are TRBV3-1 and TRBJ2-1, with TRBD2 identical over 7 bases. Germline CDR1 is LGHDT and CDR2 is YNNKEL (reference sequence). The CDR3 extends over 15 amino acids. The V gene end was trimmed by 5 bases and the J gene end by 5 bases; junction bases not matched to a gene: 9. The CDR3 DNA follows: TGTGCCAGCAGCTTAGGGAGGGGACGAGACAATGAGCAGTTCTTC. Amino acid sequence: CASSLGRGRDNEQFF.

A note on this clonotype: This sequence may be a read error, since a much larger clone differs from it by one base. Here the CDR3 DNA reads TGTGCCAGCAGTGGTACCGCGGGTCTTCTCTATGGCTACACCTTC. Translating gives CASSGTAGLLYGYTF. V and J are TRBV25-1 and TRBJ1-2, with D unclear. CDR3 size: 15 residues. V lost 4 bases and J 4 bases, leaving 16 bases between the germline ends. Germline V gives CDR1 MGHDK, CDR2 SYGVNS.

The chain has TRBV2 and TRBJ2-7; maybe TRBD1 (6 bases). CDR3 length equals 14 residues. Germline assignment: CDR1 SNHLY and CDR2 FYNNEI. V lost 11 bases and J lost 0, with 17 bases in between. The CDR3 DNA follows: TGTGCCTGCCGACCGGGACAAAGCTCCTACGAGCAGTACTTC. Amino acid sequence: CACRPGQSSYEQYF.

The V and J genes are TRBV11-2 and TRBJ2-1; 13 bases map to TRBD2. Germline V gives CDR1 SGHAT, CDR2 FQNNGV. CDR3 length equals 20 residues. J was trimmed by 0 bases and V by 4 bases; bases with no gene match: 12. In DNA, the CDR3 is TGTGCCAGCAGCTCACCGGGACTAGCGGGGCGGTACCGCTCCTACAATGAGCAGTTCTTC. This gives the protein CASSSPGLAGRYRSYNEQFF.

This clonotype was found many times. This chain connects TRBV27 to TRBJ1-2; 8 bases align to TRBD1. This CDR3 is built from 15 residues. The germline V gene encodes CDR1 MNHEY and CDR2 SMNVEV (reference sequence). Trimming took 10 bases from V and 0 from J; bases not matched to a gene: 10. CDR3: CATKDRGRANYGYTF. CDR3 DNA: TGTGCCACCAAAGACAGGGGACGAGCTAACTATGGCTACACCTTC.

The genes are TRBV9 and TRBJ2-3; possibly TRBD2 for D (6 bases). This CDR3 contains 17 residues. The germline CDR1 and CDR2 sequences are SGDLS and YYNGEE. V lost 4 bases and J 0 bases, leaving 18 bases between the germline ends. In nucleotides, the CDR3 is TGTGCCAGCAGCCCGAGGATGAGCGGGTCTAGCACAGATACGCAGTATTTT. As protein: CASSPRMSGSSTDTQYF.

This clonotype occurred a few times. In DNA form, the CDR3 reads TGTGCCAGCAGCTTAGCCCAGGGACAGCATACGCAGTATTTT. Translation gives CASSLAQGQHTQYF. The chain recombines TRBV7-2 with TRBJ2-3, with 7 bases that match TRBD1. J gave up 7 bases and V 0 bases, and 4 bases lay outside the gene matches. The CDR3 consists of 14 residues. The germline V gene has CDR1 SGHTA and CDR2 FQGNSA. Supplemented by reference TRBV7-2 and TRBJ2-3, the full variable domain reads GAGVSQSPSNKVTEKGKDVELRCDPISGHTALYWYRQSLGQGLEFLIYFQGNSAPDKSGLPSDRFSAERTGGSVSTLTIQRTQQEDSAVYLCASSLAQGQHTQYFGPGTRLTVL.

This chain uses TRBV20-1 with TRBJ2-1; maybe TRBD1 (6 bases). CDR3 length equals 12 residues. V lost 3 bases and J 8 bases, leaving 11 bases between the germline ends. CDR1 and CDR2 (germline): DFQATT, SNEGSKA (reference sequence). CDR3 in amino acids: CSARGRGYEQFF. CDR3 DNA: TGCAGTGCTAGGGGCAGGGGTTATGAGCAGTTCTTC.